The rows below give T cell receptor beta chains drawn from one sample of a study of T-cell reconstitution after alpha-beta-depleted transplantation in children. TCRdb analysed the PCR reads with MiXCR anew, one entry per CDR3 protein. Here the sample spans under 300,000 distinct CDR3 sequences, about 9.9% being singletons. The sample consisted of peripheral blood, taken 180 days after TCRalphabeta/CD19-depleted stem cell transplant. These receptor sequences come from a male patient between 2 and 15 years old who had a stem cell transplant for chronic granulomatous disease, so the T cells may come from the graft donor. Each CDR3 is given with its conserved first and last residue. A D gene is named only where the DNA matches it firmly. Expanded clones get a size class; other rows say once, few or many, or leave the size out.

>TRBV7-3|many|TRBJ1-2|NA
TGTGCCAGCAGACCTCAACCCACCGGAACCTATGGCTACACCTTC
CASRPQPTGTYGYTF
>TRBV11-2|many|TRBJ2-5|NA
TGTGCCAGCAGCTTAGTCCCGTATACCCAGTACTTC
CASSLVPYTQYF
>TRBV5-1|many|TRBJ2-1|TRBD1
TGCGCCAGCAGCTCCAACGGACAGGGAATAGGTGAGCAGTTCTTC
CASSSNGQGIGEQFF
>TRBV12-5|many|TRBJ1-6|TRBD1
TGTGCTAGTGGTTTGGGGACAGGGGGTACCTCACCCCTCCACTTT
CASGLGTGGTSPLHF
>TRBV7-9|many|TRBJ1-6|TRBD1
TGTGCCAGCAGCTCGGGCCGACAGGGGATTGGTTCACCCCTCCACTTT
CASSSGRQGIGSPLHF
>TRBV18|many|TRBJ2-1|NA
TGTGCCAGCTCACTTGGGCCGATGAGCTCCTACAATGAGCAGTTCTTC
CASSLGPMSSYNEQFF
>TRBV5-1|many|TRBJ2-5|NA
TGCGCCAGCAGCTTGGTCAATGGGGCAGGGGACCAGTTC
CASSLVNGAGDQF
>TRBV5-6|NA|TRBJ2-1|TRBD1
TGTGCCAGCAGCTGGGGGACAGGGGGCTACAATGAGCAGTTCTTC
CASSWGTGGYNEQFF
>TRBV2|few|TRBJ2-2|TRBD1
TGTGCCAGCAGTGAAGGGACAGGCGGTTTAACCGGGGAGCTGTTTTTT
CASSEGTGGLTGELFF
>TRBV6-2/TRBV6-3|many|TRBJ2-3|TRBD2
TGTGCCAGCAGTTCTCGGATAGCGGGGGCGGTAATGGAAGGCACAGATACGCAGTATTTT
CASSSRIAGAVMEGTDTQYF
>TRBV25-1|NA|TRBJ2-5|NA
TGTGCCAGCAGTGAATCGACAGGAGCCACGGAGACCCAGTACTTC
CASSESTGATETQYF
>TRBV10-2|many|TRBJ2-3|TRBD2
TGCGCCAGCAGTGAGGCGGGGGGCGAGCCCATGGATACGCAGTATTTT
CASSEAGGEPMDTQYF
>TRBV20-1|many|TRBJ2-1|NA
TGCAGTGCTAGGACCCGGGGCGCGGGTGCCTACAATGAGCAGTTCTTC
CSARTRGAGAYNEQFF
>TRBV6-1|many|TRBJ2-3|NA
TGTGCCAGCAGTGGTCGGATTTCTAGCACAGATACGCAGTATTTT
CASSGRISSTDTQYF
>TRBV7-2|NA|TRBJ2-7|TRBD2
TGTGCCAGCAGCCTAAGGGGACTAGCGGGGTCGTACGAGCAGTACTTC
CASSLRGLAGSYEQYF
>TRBV5-5|many|TRBJ1-1|NA
TGTGCCAGCAGCTTGTTCCTTCGGACAGCGAACACTGAAGCTTTCTTT
CASSLFLRTANTEAFF
>TRBV10-3|many|TRBJ2-2|NA
TGTGCCATCAGTGATTTACAGGGAGGGACCGGGGAGCTGTTTTTT
CAISDLQGGTGELFF
>TRBV7-9|many|TRBJ2-4|NA
TGTGCCAGCAGCTTAGACAGTGCGAACATTCAGTACTTC
CASSLDSANIQYF
>TRBV7-9|many|TRBJ2-1|NA
TGTGCCAGCAGCCGGGCCCTAGCGCCTCTACAGTTCTTC
CASSRALAPLQFF
>TRBV18|few|TRBJ1-2|TRBD1
TGTGCCAGCTCACAGGGGGCCACTAACTATGGCTACACCTTC
CASSQGATNYGYTF
>TRBV12-3/TRBV12-4|NA|TRBJ1-5|NA
TGTGCCAGCAGTCCCTCAGACACCCTCTGGGGGGTTGGCAATCAGCCCCAGCATTTT
CASSPSDTLWGVGNQPQHF
>TRBV7-9|NA|TRBJ2-7|NA
TGTGCCAGCAGTCTAGGCTACAGGGACTACGAGCAGTACTTC
CASSLGYRDYEQYF
>TRBV2|many|TRBJ2-4|TRBD2
TGTGCCAGCAGCAGGGACTACCCAGCCAAAAACATTCAGTACTTC
CASSRDYPAKNIQYF
>TRBV5-1|many|TRBJ1-2|NA
TGCGCCAGCAGCGTGAGTTGGACAGAGTTGGGCTACACCTTC
CASSVSWTELGYTF
>TRBV18|many|TRBJ1-2|TRBD1
TGTGCCAGCTCACAAGGGACAGCTAACTATGGCTACACCTTC
CASSQGTANYGYTF
>TRBV29-1|many|TRBJ2-7|NA
TGCAGCGTATCCACAGGGCTAGGGGCCTACGAGCAGTACTTC
CSVSTGLGAYEQYF
>TRBV3-1|many|TRBJ1-1|NA
TGTGCCAGCAGCCGCGGGACGGGGACTGAAGCTTTCTTT
CASSRGTGTEAFF
>TRBV4-2|many|TRBJ2-7|TRBD2
TGTGCCAGCAGCCAAGCTGAGACTAGCGGGAGAGTCCACGAGCAGTACTTC
CASSQAETSGRVHEQYF
>TRBV19|many|TRBJ1-1|NA
TGTGCCAGTAGTACGAAGGTGAGGGCTGAAGCTTTCTTT
CASSTKVRAEAFF
>TRBV5-1|many|TRBJ2-3|NA
TGCGCCAGCAGCTTGGGGCAACATAGCACAGATACGCAGTATTTT
CASSLGQHSTDTQYF
>TRBV4-2|NA|TRBJ2-1|NA
TGTGCCAGCAGCCGCGGCGAAATAGCGAGCCTTCTTTTGTATGAGCAGTTCTTC
CASSRGEIASLLLYEQFF
>TRBV5-1|NA|TRBJ2-1|TRBD1
TGCGCCAGCAGCTTTCCTAGACAGGGCCTATCCAATGAGCAGTTCTTC
CASSFPRQGLSNEQFF
>TRBV5-1|many|TRBJ2-7|NA
TGCGCCAGCAGCTTGGAGGGGGGGGAGCAGTACTTC
CASSLEGGEQYF
>TRBV20-1|many|TRBJ2-2|NA
TGCAGTGCTAGTTTCGTGGGGAGGAAGGGGACCGGGGAGCTGTTTTTT
CSASFVGRKGTGELFF